Listed here is a single T cell receptor (beta chain). In the authors' workflow: Reference gene primer amplification gave estimated nucleated cell counts. Only in-frame clones appear in the TCRdb table, and some are missing; sequencing was by immunoSEQ multiplex PCR. V, J and clone size reflect that table, while D and trimming were determined from the DNA. The sample includes about 180,000 clones, approximately 85% of them seen just once. The data stem from a study of blood T cell repertoires in COVID-19. Study details: Spain, Italy and the United States supplied samples that represented acute and convalescent COVID-19. The cDNA or gDNA used as material had been derived from T cells, B-cell-depleted T cells, or PBMCs.

This CDR3 comprises 16 residues. Germline V lookup: CDR1 SGHTA, CDR2 FQGTGA. Trimming took 2 bases from V and 7 from J; bases not matched to a gene: 9. Sample: peripheral blood. The chain combines TRBV7-3 with TRBJ2-3, with 10 bases that match TRBD1. The receptor was isolated from a man between 60 and 75 years old with acute or convalescent COVID-19. The CDR3 DNA sequence: TGTGCCAGCAGCTTACGGAGACAGGGGGCGGGTTATACGCAGTATTTT. Its protein product is CASSLRRQGAGYTQYF.